This T cell receptor beta chain was captured by sequencing in a study of cytomegalovirus exposure and HLA in healthy donors. In the PCR, 60 Vbeta and 13 Jbeta primers were used. Generated by immunoSEQ multiplex PCR, the TCRdb table keeps only in-frame clones and is missing some. The repertoire holds around 150,000 clones, over 80% seen once, with around 1.6% in the top ten. Whole-study findings and limits: 87-base-pair reads could not separate some V segments, including TRBV6-2 and TRBV6-3. A list of 150 to 200 TCR beta chains associated with cytomegalovirus was given.

Germline assignment: CDR1 SQVTM and CDR2 ANQGSEA. V lost 4 bases, J lost 5 bases, and 11 bases lay in between. The CDR3 has 12 residues. About this clone itself: The antigen remains unidentified.

Sequencing was done on a sample of PBMCs. The TCR originated in a woman aged 18-30 years in good health and CMV-seronegative. The chain recombines TRBV29-1 with TRBJ2-5; no clear D gene. The DNA for the CDR3 is TGCAGCGTTGGGCCCTCCGGGGAGACCCAGTACTTC. Translating gives CSVGPSGETQYF.